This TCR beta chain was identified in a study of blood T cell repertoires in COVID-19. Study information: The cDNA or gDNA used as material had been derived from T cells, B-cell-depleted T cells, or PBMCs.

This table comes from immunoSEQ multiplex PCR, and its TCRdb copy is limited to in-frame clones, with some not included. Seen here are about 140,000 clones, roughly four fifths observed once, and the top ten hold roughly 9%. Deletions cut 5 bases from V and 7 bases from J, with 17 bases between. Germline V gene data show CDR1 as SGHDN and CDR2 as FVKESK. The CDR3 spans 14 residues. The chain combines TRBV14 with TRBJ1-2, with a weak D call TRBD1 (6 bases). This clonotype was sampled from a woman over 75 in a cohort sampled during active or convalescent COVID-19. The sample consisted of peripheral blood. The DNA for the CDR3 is TGTGCCAGCAGCTACAACGACAGGTCTAGTGGCTACACCTTC. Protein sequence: CASSYNDRSSGYTF.